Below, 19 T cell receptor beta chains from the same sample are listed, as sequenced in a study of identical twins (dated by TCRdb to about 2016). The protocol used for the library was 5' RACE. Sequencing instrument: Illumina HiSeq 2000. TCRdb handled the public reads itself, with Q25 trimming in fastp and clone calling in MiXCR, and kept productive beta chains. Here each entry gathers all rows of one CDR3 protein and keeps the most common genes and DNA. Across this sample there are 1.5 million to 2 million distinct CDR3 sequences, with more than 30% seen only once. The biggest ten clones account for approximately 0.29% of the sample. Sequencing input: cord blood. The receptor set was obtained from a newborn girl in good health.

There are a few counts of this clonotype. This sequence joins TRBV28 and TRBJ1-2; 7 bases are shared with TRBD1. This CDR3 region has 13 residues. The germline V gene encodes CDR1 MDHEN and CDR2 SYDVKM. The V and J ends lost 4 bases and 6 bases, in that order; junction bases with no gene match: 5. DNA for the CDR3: TGTGCCAGCAGTTGGGGACAGACTCATGGCTACACCTTC. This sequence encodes CASSWGQTHGYTF.

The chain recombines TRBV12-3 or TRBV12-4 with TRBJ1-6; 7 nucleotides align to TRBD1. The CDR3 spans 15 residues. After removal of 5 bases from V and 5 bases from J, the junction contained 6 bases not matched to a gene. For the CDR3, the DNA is TGTGCCAGCAGTACTCCCGGGACAGATAATTCACCCCTCCACTTT. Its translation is CASSTPGTDNSPLHF.

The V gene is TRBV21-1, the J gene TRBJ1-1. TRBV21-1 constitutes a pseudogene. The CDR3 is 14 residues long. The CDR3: CASSKAATNTEAFF. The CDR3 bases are TGTGCCAGCAGCAAAGCCGCGACGAACACTGAAGCTTTCTTT.

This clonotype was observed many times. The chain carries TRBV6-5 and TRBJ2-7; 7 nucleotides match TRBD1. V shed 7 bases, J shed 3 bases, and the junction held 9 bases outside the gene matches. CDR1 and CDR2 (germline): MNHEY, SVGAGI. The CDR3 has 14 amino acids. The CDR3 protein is CASKALDRDYEQYF. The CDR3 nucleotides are TGTGCCAGCAAGGCTCTAGACAGGGACTACGAGCAGTACTTC.

The CDR3 spells CASSRAYGMNTEAFF. CDR3 bases: TGTGCCAGCAGTAGGGCTTATGGAATGAACACTGAAGCTTTCTTT. The genes are TRBV27 and TRBJ1-1; no reliable D call. Germline-derived CDR1 and CDR2 are MNHEY and SMNVEV (reference sequence). V lost 5 bases and J lost 0, with 13 bases in between. This CDR3 region has 15 residues.

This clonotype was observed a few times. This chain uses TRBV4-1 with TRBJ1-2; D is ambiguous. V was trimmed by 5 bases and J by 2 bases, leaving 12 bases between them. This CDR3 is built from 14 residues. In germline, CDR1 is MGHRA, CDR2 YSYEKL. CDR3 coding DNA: TGCGCCAGCAGCGTCCGGAGGGTAAACTATGGCTACACCTTC. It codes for CASSVRRVNYGYTF.

CDR3 amino acids: CSARGIIGQGSYEQYF. The CDR3 nucleotides are TGCAGTGCTAGAGGGATCATCGGACAGGGCTCCTACGAGCAGTACTTC. The gene calls are TRBV20-1 and TRBJ2-7, with 8 bases aligning to TRBD1. V shed 1 base and J 0 bases; nucleotides not matched to a gene: 8. Germline CDR1 is DFQATT and CDR2 is SNEGSKA (reference sequence). The CDR3 spans 16 residues.

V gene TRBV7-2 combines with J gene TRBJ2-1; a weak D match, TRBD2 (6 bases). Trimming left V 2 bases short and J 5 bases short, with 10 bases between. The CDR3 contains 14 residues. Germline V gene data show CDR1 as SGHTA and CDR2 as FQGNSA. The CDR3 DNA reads TGTGCCAGCAGCTTAAGTCGCGGGGACAATGAGCAGTTCTTC. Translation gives CASSLSRGDNEQFF.

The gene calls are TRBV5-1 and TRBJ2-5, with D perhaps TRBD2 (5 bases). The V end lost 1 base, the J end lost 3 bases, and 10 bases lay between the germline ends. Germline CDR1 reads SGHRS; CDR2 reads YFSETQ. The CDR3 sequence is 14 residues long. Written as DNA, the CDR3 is TGCGCCAGCAGCTTGTCCGCAGCGGAAGAGACCCAGTACTTC. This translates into CASSLSAAEETQYF.

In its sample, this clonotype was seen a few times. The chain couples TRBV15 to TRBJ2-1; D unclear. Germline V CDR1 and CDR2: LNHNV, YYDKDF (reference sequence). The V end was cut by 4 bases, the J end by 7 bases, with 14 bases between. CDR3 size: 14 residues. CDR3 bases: TGTGCCACCAGCATATTCTCGGGCCCAAATGAGCAGTTCTTC. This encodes CATSIFSGPNEQFF.

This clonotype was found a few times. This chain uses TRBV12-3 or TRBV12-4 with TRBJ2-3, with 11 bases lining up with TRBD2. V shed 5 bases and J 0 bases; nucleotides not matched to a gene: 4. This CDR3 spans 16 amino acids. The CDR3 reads CASSHIAGGSTDTQYF. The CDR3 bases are TGTGCCAGCAGTCATATAGCGGGAGGGAGCACAGATACGCAGTATTTT.

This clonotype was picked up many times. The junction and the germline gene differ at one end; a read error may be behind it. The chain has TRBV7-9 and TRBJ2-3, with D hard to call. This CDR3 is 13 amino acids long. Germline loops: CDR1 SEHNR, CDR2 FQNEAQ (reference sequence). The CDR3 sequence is CASSPRQGDTQYF. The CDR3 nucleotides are TGTGCTAGCAGCCCTCGACAAGGAGATACGCAGTATTTT.

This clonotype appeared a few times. The CDR3 loop reads CASSQVAQYGYTF. The CDR3 coding sequence is TGCGCCAGCAGCCAAGTTGCTCAGTATGGCTACACCTTC. The rearrangement uses TRBV4-1 and TRBJ1-2; the D is unclear. V shed 1 base and J shed 5 bases, with 8 bases lying between them. The CDR3 runs 13 residues. Germline loops: CDR1 MGHRA, CDR2 YSYEKL.

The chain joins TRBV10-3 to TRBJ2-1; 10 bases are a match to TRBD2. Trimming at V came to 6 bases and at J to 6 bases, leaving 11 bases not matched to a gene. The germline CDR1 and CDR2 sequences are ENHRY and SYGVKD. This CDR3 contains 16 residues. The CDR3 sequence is CAISLTSGELSNEQFF. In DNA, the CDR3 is TGTGCCATCAGCCTAACTAGCGGGGAACTGTCCAATGAGCAGTTCTTC.

CDR3 nucleotides: TGTGCCAGCAAGAGCGGGTTCCAAGAGACCCAGTACTTC. It codes for CASKSGFQETQYF. V usage is TRBV11-1 and J usage is TRBJ2-5, with a weak D call TRBD2 (6 bases). V was trimmed by 7 bases and J by 1 base, leaving 10 bases between them. Germline CDR1 SGHAT, CDR2 FQDESV (reference sequence). This CDR3 region has 13 residues.

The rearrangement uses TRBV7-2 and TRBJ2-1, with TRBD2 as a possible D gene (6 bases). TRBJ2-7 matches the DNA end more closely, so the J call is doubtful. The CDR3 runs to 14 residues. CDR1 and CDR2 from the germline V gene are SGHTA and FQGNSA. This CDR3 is CASSLESSVNEQYF. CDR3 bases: TGTGCCAGCAGCTTAGAGTCTAGCGTTAATGAGCAGTACTTC.

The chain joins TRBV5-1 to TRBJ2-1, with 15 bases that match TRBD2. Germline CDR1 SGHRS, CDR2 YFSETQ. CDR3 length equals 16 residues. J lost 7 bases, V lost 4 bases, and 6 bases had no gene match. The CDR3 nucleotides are TGCGCCAGCAGCCGTACCGGGACTAGCGGGAGGAATGAGCAGTTCTTC. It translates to CASSRTGTSGRNEQFF.

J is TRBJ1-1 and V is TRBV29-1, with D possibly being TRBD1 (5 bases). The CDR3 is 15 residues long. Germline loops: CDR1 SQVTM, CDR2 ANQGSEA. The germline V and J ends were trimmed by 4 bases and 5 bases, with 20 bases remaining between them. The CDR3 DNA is TGCAGCGTTGGAGATGTTGGCGGGGCGGGGACTGAAGCTTTCTTT. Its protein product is CSVGDVGGAGTEAFF.

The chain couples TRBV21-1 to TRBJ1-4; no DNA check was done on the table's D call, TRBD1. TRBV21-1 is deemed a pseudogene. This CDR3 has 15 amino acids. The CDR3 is CASSMETGGDEKLFF. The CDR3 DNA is TGTGCCAGCAGCATGGAGACAGGGGGGGATGAAAAACTGTTTTTT.